Listed below are T cell receptor beta chains from one sample, sequenced in a study of CD4 and CD8 cells across lung adenocarcinoma regions. TCRdb re-derived calls from the PCR reads in MiXCR, one entry per CDR3 protein. The sample yields 4,000 to 5,000 distinct CDR3 sequences, 40% to 60% seen once. Input material: CD4+ T cells from the center of a lung tumor. All receptors come from a female donor with lung adenocarcinoma. The CD4 and CD8 labels of this study may be unreliable. Each CDR3 is given with its conserved first and last residue. Each record gives: clone size, D gene, J gene, V gene, CDR3 DNA, CDR3 protein. The D gene is left open where the match is weak. Part of the rows lack a size; the others show once, few, many or a class for expanded clones.

>NA|NA|TRBJ2-4|TRBV27
TGTGCCAGCAGCTCAATCCACAATAGCGGTCTAGCCAAAAACATTCAGTACTTC
CASSSIHNSGLAKNIQYF
>NA|NA|TRBJ2-3|TRBV10-3
TGTGCCATCAGCGTGGGAGGAGGGCGAGACCAAGAGACGCAGTATTTC
CAISVGGGRDQETQYF
>NA|NA|TRBJ2-3|TRBV6-1
TGTGGCAGGGCCGATGGCGGCCGTGTCTCAGATACGCAGTACTTT
CGRADGGRVSDTQYF
>once|NA|TRBJ2-5|TRBV10-1
TGCGCGGGCAGCGAGGGACGAGCGGAAGGGGCCAAGTATTTC
CAGSEGRAEGAKYF
>NA|NA|TRBJ2-1|TRBV28
TGTGCCAGCAACTCCTACAATGAGCAGTTCTTC
CASNSYNEQFF
>NA|NA|TRBJ2-4|TRBV4-1
TGCGCCAGCAGCCTCTCCGGGGGTAGCACAGATATGCAGTACTTC
CASSLSGGSTDMQYF
>NA|TRBD1|TRBJ2-1|TRBV7-2
TGTGCCAGCAGCTCCCATGACAGGGGGCTAAGCGGTGAGCAGTTCTTC
CASSSHDRGLSGEQFF
>NA|NA|TRBJ2-1|TRBV11-3
TGTGCCAGCAGCCCTGGACATTACAATGAGCAGTTCTTC
CASSPGHYNEQFF
>NA|NA|TRBJ2-7|TRBV6-1
TGTGCCGGCGGTGAGCGGCACTCCTACGAGCAGTACTTC
CAGGERHSYEQYF
>few|NA|TRBJ2-1|TRBV7-2
TGTGCCAGCAGCTTATGGTTCCAGAGCTCCTACAATGAGCAGTTCTTC
CASSLWFQSSYNEQFF
>NA|NA|TRBJ2-2|TRBV25-1
TGTGCCAGCAGTGAATACGCAGCCACCGGGGAGCTGTTTTTT
CASSEYAATGELFF
>NA|TRBD2|TRBJ2-3|TRBV6-5
TGTGCCAGCAGTTACTCTGCGGGGGGGGCAGATACGCAGTATTTT
CASSYSAGGADTQYF